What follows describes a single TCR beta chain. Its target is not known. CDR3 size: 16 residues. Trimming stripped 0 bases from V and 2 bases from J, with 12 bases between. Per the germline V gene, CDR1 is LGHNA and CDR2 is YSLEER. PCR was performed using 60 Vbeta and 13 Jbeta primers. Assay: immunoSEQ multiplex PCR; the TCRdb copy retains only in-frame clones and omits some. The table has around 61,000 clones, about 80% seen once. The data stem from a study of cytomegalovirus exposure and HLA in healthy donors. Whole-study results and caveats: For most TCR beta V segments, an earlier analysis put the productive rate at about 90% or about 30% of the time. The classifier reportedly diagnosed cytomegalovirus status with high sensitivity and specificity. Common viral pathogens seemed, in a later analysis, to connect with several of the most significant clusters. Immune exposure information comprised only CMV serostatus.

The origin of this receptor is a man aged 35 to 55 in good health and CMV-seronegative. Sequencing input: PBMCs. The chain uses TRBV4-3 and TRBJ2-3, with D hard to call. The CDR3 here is CASSQDLLAHTDTQYF. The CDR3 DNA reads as TGCGCCAGCAGCCAAGATTTGTTAGCACACACAGATACGCAGTATTTT.